A few counts support the clone carrying this T cell receptor (beta chain). As yet, its antigen is unknown. Other nucleotide sequences from this sample produce the same CDR3. With 1 base removed from V and 6 bases from J, the gap between germline ends came to 6 bases. This CDR3 is built from 12 residues. Germline CDR1 reads LNHDA; CDR2 reads SQIVND (reference sequence). The treatment was: oral pan-JAK inhibitor, 5-10 mg twice daily. These data come from a study of CD8+ T cells in alopecia areata. Overall study: The study gave treated patients oral tofacitinib at 5 to 10 mg twice daily. Severity scores in treated patients reflected the percentage of scalp affected. General study findings and limits: Higher clonality than in normal scalp was seen in lesional scalp, especially alopecia totalis/universalis.

Reverse transcription of extracted RNA yielded cDNA, which provided the sequencing template. Profiled with immunoSEQ multiplex PCR; TCRdb holds only in-frame clones, not every one. Here the sample spans a few hundred thousand clones, 35% to 40% being singletons. Sequencing was performed on CD4+ T cells sorted from blood, taken between weeks 30 and 35, from a patient treated with tofacitinib. The chain recombines TRBV19 with TRBJ1-2, with a weak D call TRBD1 (5 bases). This clonotype was sampled from a human donor with alopecia areata. CDR3 bases: TGTGCCAGTAGTATAGGGGGGAATGGCTACACCTTC. This translates into CASSIGGNGYTF.